This TCR beta chain was retrieved from a study of T-cell memory formation after mild COVID-19. Findings and limits, study-wide: The study found balanced CD4/CD8 in clones contracting day 15 to 85 and a CD4+ lean in later expanders.

From germline, CDR1 is LGHDT and CDR2 YNNKEL (reference sequence). The CDR3 totals 12 residues. Trimming removed 1 base from V and 4 bases from J, with 4 bases in between. TCRdb reprocessed the 5' RACE reads via MiXCR and lists one record per CDR3 protein. Among 300,000 to 400,000 distinct CDR3 sequences listed, about 16% were seen once. This clonotype was observed many times. Its specificity is unknown. The chain couples TRBV3-1 to TRBJ1-2, with unresolved D. Sequenced material: PBMCs or a T cell subset sorted from them (not recorded which). This clonotype was obtained from a man aged 18 to 35 who had mild COVID-19 (a few samples of this study predate the infection). Cell type and time point are not known. The CDR3 sequence is CASSQATYGYTF. The CDR3 DNA follows: TGTGCCAGCAGCCAAGCCACCTATGGCTACACCTTC. Supplemented by reference TRBV3-1 and TRBJ1-2, the full variable domain reads DTAVSQTPKYLVTQMGNDKSIKCEQNLGHDTMYWYKQDSKKFLKIMFSYNNKELIINETVPNRFSPKSPDKAHLNLHINSLELGDSAVYFCASSQATYGYTFGSGTRLTVV.